This T cell receptor beta chain came from a study of cytomegalovirus exposure and HLA in healthy donors. Study details: In an earlier analysis, some 110 million unique TCR beta sequences were found from some 200 million T cells. Out of several hundred genotyped donors, about 80% belonged to the Caucasian-associated ancestry cluster.

The germline gives CDR1 SGHNT, CDR2 YYREEE (reference sequence). V gave up 4 bases and J gave up 5 bases; unmatched junction bases: 5. The CDR3 runs 15 residues. The PCR contained 60 Vbeta and 13 Jbeta primers. Data came from immunoSEQ multiplex PCR; TCRdb stores just in-frame clones and leaves some out. This repertoire shows approximately 80,000 clones, around 70% found once; its top ten account for 11%. This chain joins TRBV5-4 and TRBJ2-2; TRBD1 agrees at 10 bases. Source material: PBMCs. This clonotype was sampled from a middle-aged woman in good health and CMV-seropositive. The CDR3 nucleotides are TGTGCCAGCAGCAGTAGGACAGGGGGGACCGGGGAGCTGTTTTTT. This codes for CASSSRTGGTGELFF.